A single sample is the source of the 2 T cell receptor beta chains below, sequenced in a study of PD-L1 blockade in urothelial cancer. Profiled with immunoSEQ multiplex PCR; TCRdb holds only in-frame clones, not every one. There are 87,000 or so clones in the sample; 84% occur only once, and 2% to 2.5% lies in the top ten. Time point specified: pretreatment peripheral blood. The sequencing here drew on PBMCs, taken around atezolizumab (anti-PD-L1) treatment. The origin of the receptors is a man between 60 and 75 years old with urothelial cancer.

The chain joins TRBV28 to TRBJ2-7; D is possibly TRBD2 (5 bases). Germline loops: CDR1 MDHEN, CDR2 SYDVKM. V lost 2 bases and J lost 5, with 19 bases in between. CDR3 size: 16 residues. CDR3 amino acids: CASSLVQRVESDEQYF. CDR3 in DNA: TGTGCCAGCAGTTTAGTACAGAGGGTCGAGTCTGACGAGCAGTACTTC.

This clone appeared a single time. This chain links TRBV19 with TRBJ1-5; D might be TRBD1 (5 bases). The CDR3 totals 15 residues. Trimming cost V 6 bases and J 4 bases, with 16 bases left between them. CDR1 is LNHDA, CDR2 SQIVND, per germline (reference sequence). In DNA, the CDR3 is TGTGCCAGTAGCCCTCGGACACTGGGTAATCAGCCCCAGCATTTT. Translated, it gives CASSPRTLGNQPQHF.